Included here is one T cell receptor beta chain sequence, with context. Each CDR3 protein gets one entry after TCRdb re-called the 5' RACE reads with MiXCR. The data contain some 31,000 distinct CDR3 sequences, approximately 25% of them singletons. The receptor was isolated from a female donor with breast cancer. Sequencing was done on a sample of naive CD4+ T cells sorted from a lymph node. Indicated subset: naive CD4+ T cells, CD4+CD45RA+CD25-.

The CDR3 here is CASSVRKEETQYF. CDR3 nucleotides: TGTGCCAGCAGTGTTCGGAAAGAAGAGACCCAGTACTTC. J is TRBJ2-5 and V is TRBV2; the D is unclear. Germline CDR1 reads SNHLY; CDR2 reads FYNNEI. V lost 4 bases, J lost 3 bases, and 9 bases lay in between. This CDR3 is built from 13 residues. The full variable domain, its missing parts supplied by reference TRBV2 and TRBJ2-5, is EPEVTQTPSHQVTQMGQEVILRCVPISNHLYFYWYRQILGQKVEFLVSFYNNEISEKSEIFDDQFSVERPDGSNFTLKIRSTKLEDSAMYFCASSVRKEETQYFGPGTRLLVL.